These 29 T cell receptor beta chains were all obtained from the same sample, sequenced in a study of blood T cell repertoires in COVID-19. TCRdb's table, derived via immunoSEQ multiplex PCR, lists solely in-frame clones and lacks some. The sample gives 30,000 or so clones, 85% to 90% of which show up once; 20% to 30% is in the top ten. Input material: peripheral blood. These receptors were collected from a human donor in a cohort sampled during active COVID-19.

The rearrangement links TRBV11-3 to TRBJ2-1, with 11 nucleotides matching TRBD2. CDR1 and CDR2 from the germline V gene are SGHNT and YENEEA. V dropped 1 base and J dropped 7; count of bases not matched to a gene: 3. This CDR3 has 15 amino acids. The CDR3 loop reads CASSLGGLAVNEQFF. The CDR3 nucleotides read TGTGCCAGCAGCTTAGGGGGACTAGCGGTAAATGAGCAGTTCTTC.

This chain joins TRBV5-4 and TRBJ1-1; TRBD1 is a possible D gene (5 bases). V was pared by 3 bases and J by 2 bases, with 11 bases between. This CDR3 has 14 residues. CDR1 and CDR2 (germline): SGHNT, YYREEE (reference sequence). The CDR3 coding sequence is TGTGCCAGCAGCTCGGCGGGGGTTAACACTGAAGCTTTCTTT. It encodes CASSSAGVNTEAFF.

In regard to this clone: This sample includes further DNA sequences coding for the same CDR3. This chain connects TRBV6-5 to TRBJ1-4; 7 bases are a match to TRBD1. The V gene's germline CDR1 is MNHEY and CDR2 SVGAGI. This CDR3 is built from 15 residues. V lost 3 bases to trimming and J lost 5 bases; unmatched junction nucleotides: 6. The CDR3 here is CASSYLGQRNEKLFF. CDR3 bases: TGTGCCAGCAGTTATCTGGGACAGCGAAATGAAAAACTGTTTTTT.

The chain joins TRBV2 to TRBJ1-1; a weak D match, TRBD1 (6 bases). The V and J ends lost 6 bases and 1 base respectively, with 15 bases between them. Germline V CDR1 and CDR2: SNHLY, FYNNEI. The CDR3 is made up of 15 amino acids. CDR3 coding DNA: TGTGCCAGCAGAGAGAACAGGGTGGGGAACACTGAAGCTTTCTTT. The encoded protein is CASRENRVGNTEAFF.

The chain employs TRBV19 and TRBJ1-5; TRBD1 matches 8 bases. The CDR3 covers 14 residues. V trimming: 6 bases; J trimming: 5 bases; junction bases outside the gene matches: 6. In germline, CDR1 is LNHDA, CDR2 SQIVND (reference sequence). In DNA form, the CDR3 reads TGTGCCAGTAGAAGGGGACAGGCGGATCAGCCCCAGCATTTT. Translation gives CASRRGQADQPQHF.

This chain uses TRBV7-3 with TRBJ1-2, with 9 bases matching TRBD1. The CDR3 is 14 amino acids. Germline assignment: CDR1 SGHTA and CDR2 FQGTGA. With 0 bases clipped from V and 8 bases from J, the junction kept 4 bases outside the gene matches. CDR3 protein: CASSLTGQGVGYTF. CDR3 coding DNA: TGTGCCAGCAGCTTAACGGGACAGGGTGTGGGCTACACCTTC.

The chain has TRBV20-1 and TRBJ2-7; perhaps TRBD1 as D (5 bases). The V end was cut by 2 bases, the J end by 3 bases, with 5 bases between. Germline CDR1 DFQATT, CDR2 SNEGSKA (reference sequence). The CDR3 length is 11 residues. CDR3 loop: CSARQGYEQYF. In DNA, the CDR3 is TGCAGTGCTAGACAGGGCTACGAGCAGTACTTC.

V is TRBV5-1 and J is TRBJ2-5; 8 nucleotides match TRBD2. V lost 6 bases and J lost 2; bases outside the gene matches: 12. The V gene's germline CDR1 is SGHRS and CDR2 YFSETQ. The CDR3 spans 16 residues. The CDR3 nucleotides are TGCGCCAGCATCCAGGGGCGGGGGGCTTTGCAAGAGACCCAGTACTTC. It encodes CASIQGRGALQETQYF.

This rearrangement joins TRBV3-1 (or the pseudogene TRBV3-2) to TRBJ2-5; 9 nucleotides align to TRBD2. The V gene end was trimmed by 4 bases and the J gene end by 5 bases; junction bases not matched to a gene: 11. The CDR3 runs 16 residues. Germline V gene sequence: CDR1 LGHDT, CDR2 YNNKEL (reference sequence). The CDR3 nucleotides read TGTGCCAGCAGCCTGACTAGCGGAGGCGGGGTGGAGACCCAGTACTTC. Its protein product is CASSLTSGGGVETQYF.

The CDR3 DNA is TGTGCCAGCAGCCCCCCCGGGTTCCCCGGGGAGCTGTTTTTT. This encodes CASSPPGFPGELFF. The gene calls are TRBV27 and TRBJ2-2; no reliable D call. This CDR3 is 14 amino acids long. Germline V gene lookup returns CDR1 MNHEY and CDR2 SMNVEV (reference sequence). V lost 6 bases and J lost 6, with 14 bases in between.

The chain is built from TRBV2 and TRBJ2-5; 13 nucleotides agree with TRBD2. The CDR3 extends over 15 amino acids. CDR1 SNHLY and CDR2 FYNNEI come from the germline V gene. V trimming: 4 bases; J trimming: 2 bases; junction bases outside the gene matches: 1. The CDR3 DNA sequence: TGTGCCAGCAGTGGGACTAGCGGGGGACAAGAGACCCAGTACTTC. It specifies CASSGTSGGQETQYF.

This clone was seen just once. The chain is built from TRBV3-1 (or the pseudogene TRBV3-2) and TRBJ1-2; D remains ambiguous. The germline V gene has CDR1 LGHDT and CDR2 YNNKEL (reference sequence). This CDR3 has 12 residues. V shed 8 bases and J shed 0 bases, with 7 bases lying between them. CDR3 DNA sequence: TGTGCCAGCGCCTCTACTAACTATGGCTACACCTTC. It codes for CASASTNYGYTF.

This chain connects TRBV20-1 to TRBJ1-2, with 10 bases matching TRBD1. Germline assignment: CDR1 DFQATT and CDR2 SNEGSKA (reference sequence). V shed 5 bases and J 5 bases; nucleotides not matched to a gene: 14. This CDR3 is built from 16 residues. Here the CDR3 DNA reads TGCAGTGCTCGTGGGAGGCGGGACAGGGGCAGTTATGGCTACACCTTC. It specifies CSARGRRDRGSYGYTF.

This clone was seen once. This chain joins TRBV12-5 and TRBJ2-1; 8 nucleotides match TRBD2. The ends lost 6 bases at V and 6 bases at J; junction bases unmatched: 16. CDR1 is LGHNT, CDR2 FRNRAP, per germline. The CDR3 is 17 residues long. The CDR3 loop is CASGPHLSAGAINEQFF. The CDR3 DNA is TGTGCTAGTGGCCCCCACCTCTCAGCGGGGGCGATCAATGAGCAGTTCTTC.

The V call is TRBV6-6, the J call TRBJ1-1, with 7 bases identical to TRBD1. Germline values: CDR1 MNHNY, CDR2 SVGAGI (reference sequence). Trimming cost V 10 bases and J 0 bases; bases outside gene matches: 8. The CDR3 loop spans 14 amino acids. CDR3 nucleotide sequence: TGTGCCAACTCCCGGGACAGCATGAACACTGAAGCTTTCTTT. Protein sequence: CANSRDSMNTEAFF.

Concerning this clone: The junction and the germline gene differ at one end; a read error may be behind it. The CDR3 coding sequence is TGTGCCAGCAGCCTAGCGGGGGCAGGGGAGACCCAGTACTTC. Translating gives CASSLAGAGETQYF. V and J are TRBV7-9 and TRBJ2-5, with 10 bases aligning to TRBD2. The V gene's germline CDR1 is SEHNR and CDR2 FQNEAQ (reference sequence). There are 14 residues in the CDR3. The entire variable domain, with the rest obtained from reference TRBV7-9 and TRBJ2-5, is as follows: DTGVSQNPRHKITKRGQNVTFRCDPISEHNRLYWYRQTLGQGPEFLTYFQNEAQLEKSRLLSDRFSAERPKGSFSTLEIQRTEQGDSAMYLCASSLAGAGETQYFGPGTRLLVL.

V usage is TRBV5-6 and J usage is TRBJ2-3, with 12 bases fitting TRBD2. The CDR3 has 15 residues. V was clipped by 5 bases and J by 4 bases; unmatched bases: 5. The germline gives CDR1 SGHDT, CDR2 YYEEEE. As DNA, the CDR3 is TGTGCCAGCAGTCTAGCGGGGGGGCCCGCAGATACGCAGTATTTT. Amino acids: CASSLAGGPADTQYF.

This clone appeared a single time. The V gene is TRBV7-9, the J gene TRBJ2-5; 12 bases fit TRBD2. J was trimmed by 5 bases and V by 6 bases; bases with no gene match: 13. Germline values: CDR1 SEHNR, CDR2 FQNEAQ (reference sequence). This CDR3 spans 17 amino acids. The CDR3 nucleotides read TGTGCCAGCAGTCGACTAGCGGGGGCCCGGGGGCACGAGACCCAGTACTTC. Its translation is CASSRLAGARGHETQYF. Using reference TRBV7-9 and TRBJ2-5 for the parts outside the CDR3, the full variable domain is DTGVSQNPRHKITKRGQNVTFRCDPISEHNRLYWYRQTLGQGPEFLTYFQNEAQLEKSRLLSDRFSAERPKGSFSTLEIQRTEQGDSAMYLCASSRLAGARGHETQYFGPGTRLLVL.

This clone was picked up a small number of times. V usage is TRBV6-6 and J usage is TRBJ1-6; 9 nucleotides match TRBD1. V lost 2 bases, J lost 7 bases, and 3 bases stayed unmatched. This CDR3 is built from 15 residues. CDR1 MNHNY and CDR2 SVGAGI come from the germline V gene (reference sequence). The CDR3 is CASSYRDRANSPLHF. CDR3 coding DNA: TGTGCCAGCAGTTACCGGGACAGGGCAAATTCACCCCTCCACTTT.

This clone appeared once. V is TRBV19 and J is TRBJ1-1; D not certain. Per germline, CDR1 LNHDA and CDR2 SQIVND (reference sequence). This CDR3 spans 14 amino acids. V was trimmed by 3 bases and J by 2 bases, leaving 10 bases between them. CDR3 amino acids: CASSIKLFNTEAFF. CDR3 bases: TGTGCCAGTAGTATTAAGCTCTTCAACACTGAAGCTTTCTTT.

The V call is TRBV5-4, the J call TRBJ2-7, with TRBD2 matching over 11 bases. Germline V gene lookup returns CDR1 SGHNT and CDR2 YYREEE (reference sequence). V dropped 4 bases and J dropped 0; count of bases not matched to a gene: 3. This CDR3 region has 15 residues. In DNA form, the CDR3 reads TGTGCCAGCAGCCCGGGACTAGCGGTCTCCTACGAGCAGTACTTC. Protein: CASSPGLAVSYEQYF.

The count of this clone is one. V and J are TRBV4-1 and TRBJ1-4, with D tentatively TRBD1 (5 bases). Germline CDR1 and CDR2: MGHRA and YSYEKL. This CDR3 region has 18 residues. The ends were cut back, 0 bases at V and 2 bases at J, with 16 bases in the middle. CDR3 residues: CASSQDWRGGVTNEKLFF. The CDR3 bases are TGCGCCAGCAGCCAAGATTGGAGGGGCGGCGTTACTAATGAAAAACTGTTTTTT.

This chain connects TRBV7-3 to TRBJ2-1; 8 nucleotides agree with TRBD2. The germline gives CDR1 SGHTA, CDR2 FQGTGA. The junction had 11 bases not matched to a gene; V was cut back by 2 bases and J by 8 bases. This CDR3 has 16 residues. CDR3 bases: TGTGCCAGCAGCTTATTGCCGGGGGGGCTTTTGGATGAGCAGTTCTTC. Its translation: CASSLLPGGLLDEQFF.

This clone was recorded only once. The V call is TRBV12-3 or TRBV12-4, the J call TRBJ1-5; no definite D call. Trimming removed 3 bases at V and 5 bases at J, with 8 bases between. The CDR3 is made up of 13 amino acids. The DNA for the CDR3 is TGTGCCAGCAGTTTGAGCGTATATCAGCCCCAGCATTTT. Its translation is CASSLSVYQPQHF.

The chain has TRBV18 and TRBJ2-5; 7 bases match TRBD2. Trimming removed 6 bases from V and 3 bases from J; junction bases left unmatched: 7. Germline V CDR1 and CDR2: KGHSH, LQKENI. There are 14 residues in the CDR3. CDR3 amino acids: CASSRLAVKETQYF. The CDR3 coding sequence is TGTGCCAGCTCGCGTCTAGCGGTTAAAGAGACCCAGTACTTC.

The V gene is TRBV5-1, the J gene TRBJ1-6; tentatively, D is TRBD1 (5 bases). The germline V gene has CDR1 SGHRS and CDR2 YFSETQ. The CDR3 contains 15 residues. V was cut by 8 bases and J by 4 bases, with 16 bases left in between. CDR3 residues: CASGTGVLYNSPLHF. CDR3 nucleotide sequence: TGCGCCAGTGGCACAGGAGTCCTTTATAATTCACCCCTCCACTTT.

V usage is TRBV21-1 and J usage is TRBJ2-7; the table calls TRBD1, which could not be checked here. TRBV21-1 represents a pseudogene. The CDR3 consists of 15 residues. CDR3 DNA: TGTGCCAGCAGCCTCCTTGGGGACAGCACCTACGAGCAGTACTTC. Protein sequence: CASSLLGDSTYEQYF.

The chain couples TRBV18 to TRBJ1-4; D possibly corresponds to TRBD1 (6 bases). This CDR3 is built from 15 residues. Trimming took 1 base from V and 8 from J, leaving 14 bases between them. Per germline, CDR1 KGHSH and CDR2 LQKENI. CDR3 in DNA: TGTGCCAGCTCACCACTACAGGGTTTAGACGAAAAACTGTTTTTT. This codes for CASSPLQGLDEKLFF.

The CDR3 loop reads CAWSRQRRFIVGYTF. The CDR3, as DNA: TGTGCCTGGAGTCGGCAGCGCCGATTTATAGTGGGCTACACCTTC. The chain carries TRBV30 and TRBJ1-2, with D uncertain. Germline V lookup: CDR1 GTSNPN, CDR2 SVGIG (reference sequence). The CDR3 covers 15 residues. V lost 2 bases, J lost 8 bases, and 21 bases lay in between.